This TCR beta chain originates from a study of blood T cell repertoires in COVID-19. The CDR3 length is 18 residues. V lost 6 bases and J lost 3; bases outside the gene matches: 11. Germline CDR1 is LNHDA and CDR2 is SQIVND (reference sequence). Using immunoSEQ multiplex PCR, the repertoire was profiled, and TCRdb retains in-frame clones only, with some absent. The sample lists 250,000 to 300,000 clones, roughly 93% occurring once. Participants were aged 18 to 89 years, lived in over 20 US areas, and enrolled virtually. What was sequenced was PBMCs or T cells enriched from blood (not recorded which). The sequence was obtained from a woman aged 40 to 50 with acute COVID-19. This sequence joins TRBV19 and TRBJ2-3; 14 positions match TRBD2. DNA for the CDR3: TGTGCCAGTAGCCACGAGGGGACTAGCGGGAGTATGACAGATACGCAGTATTTT. It translates to CASSHEGTSGSMTDTQYF. Full variable domain (remainder filled in from reference TRBV19 and TRBJ2-3): DGGITQSPKYLFRKEGQNVTLSCEQNLNHDAMYWYRQDPGQGLRLIYYSQIVNDFQKGDIAEGYSVSREKKESFPLTVTSAQKNPTAFYLCASSHEGTSGSMTDTQYFGPGTRLTVL.